Presented here are 14 T cell receptor beta chains from one specimen sequenced in a study of beta chain features in type 1 diabetes. These TCRs are of unknown antigen specificity. The study reverse transcribed the entire isolated RNA, so it sequenced expressed TCRB transcripts. Using immunoSEQ multiplex PCR, the repertoire was profiled, and TCRdb retains in-frame clones only, with some absent. The sample contains 300,000 or so clones, around 9.3% of which appear only once. The study's findings and limits: A moderate, significant TCRB CDR3 shortening appeared in type 1 diabetes across four CD4+ subsets.

Sequenced: central memory CD4+ T cells from blood. These receptors originate from a man younger than 45 with type 1 diabetes.

This clone was picked up many times. The chain links TRBV5-4 to TRBJ1-2; D uncertain. The CDR3 runs to 13 residues. Germline values: CDR1 SGHNT, CDR2 YYREEE (reference sequence). V lost 0 bases to trimming and J lost 6 bases, with 9 bases between them. As DNA, the CDR3 is TGTGCCAGCAGCTTGGACGGGTCGGATGGCTACACCTTC. Its translation: CASSLDGSDGYTF.

There are a few counts of this clone. This chain joins TRBV5-1 and TRBJ1-2; 7 bases map to TRBD1. The CDR3 runs 15 residues. Germline V gene data show CDR1 as SGHRS and CDR2 as YFSETQ. Germline trimming cut 0 bases from V and 4 bases from J; bases unmatched to any gene: 6. This CDR3 reads CASSLGAAGGYGYTF. For the CDR3, the DNA is TGCGCCAGCAGCTTGGGTGCTGCAGGGGGCTATGGCTACACCTTC.

This clone has more than one count but fewer than ten. The chain employs TRBV5-1 and TRBJ2-7; the D gene is possibly TRBD1 (6 bases). The CDR3 covers 14 residues. Germline CDR1 SGHRS, CDR2 YFSETQ. V was clipped by 0 bases and J by 6 bases, with 13 bases between them. The CDR3 region has the DNA TGCGCCAGCAGCTTGGTGGTACAGGGCTTCGAGCAGTACTTC. Translated, it gives CASSLVVQGFEQYF.

The chain joins TRBV19 to TRBJ1-2; 8 bases align to TRBD1. The CDR3 sequence is 14 residues long. Germline lookup yields CDR1 LNHDA and CDR2 SQIVND (reference sequence). V dropped 3 bases and J dropped 11; count of bases not matched to a gene: 11. The CDR3 protein is CASSIRQGAILYTF. DNA of the CDR3: TGTGCCAGTAGTATTCGGCAGGGGGCGATTTTATACACCTTC.

This clone has a handful of counts. J is TRBJ1-6 and V is TRBV7-9; D uncertain. The CDR3 contains 14 residues. Trimming stripped 5 bases from V and 0 bases from J, with 5 bases between. In germline, CDR1 is SEHNR, CDR2 FQNEAQ (reference sequence). CDR3 sequence reads: CASSIDSYNSPLHF. The CDR3, as DNA: TGTGCCAGCAGCATTGACTCCTATAATTCACCCCTCCACTTT.

This clone showed up just a few times. CDR3 loop: CAASPSRNTGELFF. DNA for the CDR3: TGCGCCGCATCCCCAAGTCGGAACACCGGGGAGCTGTTTTTT. V usage is TRBV4-3 and J usage is TRBJ2-2; unclear D gene. V was cut by 11 bases and J by 1 base, with 14 bases left in between. Germline V gives CDR1 LGHNA, CDR2 YSLEER. The CDR3 sequence is 14 residues long.

This clone was counted between two and nine times. The chain is built from TRBV5-1 and TRBJ2-1; D unresolved. Per the germline V gene, CDR1 is SGHRS and CDR2 is YFSETQ. This CDR3 spans 15 amino acids. V lost 4 bases and J lost 1, with 12 bases in between. The CDR3 DNA is TGCGCCAGCAGCCCAATAGGAAATTCCTACAATGAGCAGTTCTTC. Its translation is CASSPIGNSYNEQFF.

This clone occurred a few times. The chain recombines TRBV18 with TRBJ1-1; no firm D call. From germline, CDR1 is KGHSH and CDR2 LQKENI. The V end lost 6 bases, the J end lost 1 base, and 18 bases lay between the germline ends. This CDR3 spans 16 amino acids. The CDR3 coding sequence is TGTGCCAGCTCCCTCCATCCCCCCGCGGGGAACACTGAAGCTTTCTTT. Protein sequence: CASSLHPPAGNTEAFF.

The chain has TRBV2 and TRBJ2-2; D is undetermined. Trimming removed 7 bases at V and 2 bases at J, with 11 bases between. CDR3 length equals 14 residues. Germline V lookup: CDR1 SNHLY, CDR2 FYNNEI. CDR3 bases: TGTGCCAGCAATACGGGCGTAAACACCGGGGAGCTGTTTTTT. It specifies CASNTGVNTGELFF. Variable domain in full (rest from reference TRBV2 and TRBJ2-2): EPEVTQTPSHQVTQMGQEVILRCVPISNHLYFYWYRQILGQKVEFLVSFYNNEISEKSEIFDDQFSVERPDGSNFTLKIRSTKLEDSAMYFCASNTGVNTGELFFGEGSRLTVL.

This clone came up a few times. This chain uses TRBV10-3 with TRBJ1-2; TRBD1 matches at 8 bases. Per the germline V gene, CDR1 is ENHRY and CDR2 is SYGVKD. CDR3 size: 13 residues. With V trimmed by 10 bases and J by 0 bases, 4 bases remained unmatched. The DNA of the CDR3 is TGTGCCACTGGACAGGGTTCTAACTATGGCTACACCTTC. Amino acids: CATGQGSNYGYTF.

This chain connects TRBV27 to TRBJ1-2, with D tentatively TRBD1 (5 bases). The germline V gene has CDR1 MNHEY and CDR2 SMNVEV (reference sequence). Trimming took 6 bases from V and 1 from J, leaving 6 bases between them. The CDR3 is 12 residues long. For the CDR3, the DNA is TGTGCCAGCAGGCAGGGTAACTATGGCTACACCTTC. Its translation: CASRQGNYGYTF.

Notes on this clone: This sample also contains other DNA sequences that code for the same CDR3. The rearrangement joins TRBV4-3 to TRBJ2-3; no definite D call. Germline assignment: CDR1 LGHNA and CDR2 YSLEER. There are 14 residues in the CDR3. V shed 0 bases and J shed 1 base, with 5 bases lying between them. The CDR3 loop reads CASSQELGTDTQYF. The CDR3 DNA reads TGCGCCAGCAGCCAAGAGCTTGGCACAGATACGCAGTATTTT.

This chain connects TRBV2 to TRBJ2-3; 12 nucleotides match TRBD1. Trimming took 5 bases from V and 4 from J; bases not matched to a gene: 4. The CDR3 spans 15 residues. Germline V gives CDR1 SNHLY, CDR2 FYNNEI. The CDR3 loop reads CASSFGTGGPDTQYF. In nucleotides, the CDR3 is TGTGCCAGCAGTTTCGGGACAGGGGGCCCAGATACGCAGTATTTT. Together with reference TRBV2 and TRBJ2-3, the CDR3 gives the full variable domain: EPEVTQTPSHQVTQMGQEVILRCVPISNHLYFYWYRQILGQKVEFLVSFYNNEISEKSEIFDDQFSVERPDGSNFTLKIRSTKLEDSAMYFCASSFGTGGPDTQYFGPGTRLTVL.

This clone was seen a few times. The chain is built from TRBV21-1 and TRBJ2-7; the table's D call TRBD2 went unverified against the DNA. TRBV21-1 is recorded as a pseudogene. The CDR3 consists of 15 residues. CDR3 coding DNA: TGTGCCAGCAGCAAAGCAAGGGAGAGTTATTACGAGCAGTACTTC. Protein: CASSKARESYYEQYF.